This T cell receptor (beta chain) was identified during a study of regulatory T cells in long-lasting Graves disease. Library construction for TCR beta used iRepertoire HTBI primers and Arm-PCR of CDR3 regions. TCRdb used MiXCR to reprocess the multiplex PCR reads, holding one entry per CDR3 protein. Of approximately 470,000 distinct CDR3 sequences listed, about a sixth are singletons. This clonotype was recorded many times. This CDR3 has 16 amino acids. Looked up from germline, CDR1 is SNHLY and CDR2 is FYNNEI. Losses at the gene ends were 5 bases for V and 4 bases for J; bases not matched to a gene: 9. Sample time point: newly diagnosed GD, antithyroid drugs for less than 3 months. PBMC-derived RNA was used for the TCR library. These data also formed part of another study, on T cells in Graves' hyperthyroidism and ophthalmopathy.

The gene calls are TRBV2 and TRBJ2-3, with 10 bases that match TRBD2. The receptor was isolated from a man aged 35-49 years with Graves disease. Material: peripheral blood mononuclear cells (PBMCs), obtained at new diagnosis, from a patient treated with antithyroid drugs. The CDR3 sequence: CASSQNLAGAADTQYF. CDR3 DNA: TGTGCCAGCAGTCAGAATCTAGCGGGAGCGGCAGATACGCAGTATTTT.